The rows below give T cell receptor beta chains drawn from one sample of a study of T cell repertoires in cytomegalovirus infection. Their antigens remain unidentified. TCRdb called the reads again in MiXCR, with one record for every CDR3 protein. The sample lists over 100,000 distinct CDR3 sequences, around 28% seen once, with about 81% in the top ten. This specimen consisted of CD8+ T cells from cultured PBMCs, obtained from culture after CMV antigen stimulation. The source of these receptors is a human donor in good health (CMV status not recorded). Some clones in this sample may be carry-over from other donors' samples. Each CDR3 is given with its conserved first and last residue. The order of the fields is J gene, D gene, V gene, clone size, CDR3 DNA, CDR3 protein. The D gene is left open where the match is weak. The listing skips clone size in some rows; elsewhere it reads once, few, many or a size class.

>TRBJ2-1|.|TRBV6-5|few
TGTGCCAGCCAGGTATCCAGTTCCTCCTACAATGAGCAGTTCTTC
CASQVSSSSYNEQFF
>TRBJ1-1|.|TRBV19|.
TGTGCCAGTAGTATACCCCGGGGCCAAGGGAGAACTGAAGCTTTCTTT
CASSIPRGQGRTEAFF
>TRBJ1-4|.|TRBV12-3/TRBV12-4|.
TGTGCCAGCAGTTTAGTAGCACAGGGTATAACTAATGAAAAACTGTTTTTT
CASSLVAQGITNEKLFF
>TRBJ2-1|.|TRBV27|many
TGTGCCAGCAGTTTATCAGGGGCGAGTGGAAATGAGCAGTTCTTC
CASSLSGASGNEQFF
>TRBJ1-1|.|TRBV6-1|.
TGTGCCAGCAGTGAGGCGGCCACTGAAGCTTTCTTT
CASSEAATEAFF
>TRBJ1-6|TRBD1|TRBV28|few
TGTGCCAGCAGTTCTTTCGGACAGGTCAGGAATTCCTATAATTCACCCCTCCACTTT
CASSSFGQVRNSYNSPLHF
>TRBJ1-2|TRBD1|TRBV10-3|few
TGTGCCAGCAGACAGGGGGCTAGCGGCGGCTACACCTTC
CASRQGASGGYTF
>TRBJ2-5|TRBD2|TRBV7-8|many
TGTGCCAGCAGCTTAGATGAGACTAGCGGGGAAGAGACCCAGTACTTC
CASSLDETSGEETQYF
>TRBJ1-5|.|TRBV7-9|few
TGTGCCAGCAGCTTAGAGGGGAGCAATCAGCCCCAGCATTTT
CASSLEGSNQPQHF
>TRBJ1-2|.|TRBV20-1|few
TGCAGTGCCAGTGAGACCGCTTACTATGGCTACACCTTC
CSASETAYYGYTF
>TRBJ1-6|.|TRBV28|.
TGTGCCAGCAGTCCCCCGTTCACCCTCCACTTT
CASSPPFTLHF
>TRBJ2-1|.|TRBV15|once
TGTGCCACCACTGCCCTAGGCCATGAGCAGTTCTTC
CATTALGHEQFF
>TRBJ1-5|.|TRBV18|few
TGTGCCAGCTCACCCTTACCGGGGGGCCGCAATAGCAATCAGCCCCAGCATTTT
CASSPLPGGRNSNQPQHF
>TRBJ1-1|.|TRBV6-5|.
TGTGCCAGCAGTTTGACAGCAGGGAACACTGAAGCTTTCTTT
CASSLTAGNTEAFF
>TRBJ2-1|.|TRBV12-5|once
TGTGCTAGTGGTTTGGAGGCGGATGAGCAGTTCTTC
CASGLEADEQFF
>TRBJ1-5|TRBD1|TRBV7-2|.
TGTGCCAGCAGCACTCGACAGGGCTACAATCAGCCCCAGCATTTT
CASSTRQGYNQPQHF
>TRBJ1-5|.|TRBV6-6|.
TGTGCCAGCAGTTACCCTGACAGCAATCAGCCCCAACATTTT
CASSYPDSNQPQHF
>TRBJ1-3|.|TRBV20-1|.
TGCAGTGCTAGAGGAAGGGATGCAGGAAACACCATATATTTT
CSARGRDAGNTIYF
>TRBJ2-1|.|TRBV2|.
TGTGCCAGCAGTGAGGCAGCCTCCTACAATGAGCAGTTCTTC
CASSEAASYNEQFF
>TRBJ2-3|TRBD2|TRBV27|few
TGTGCCAGCAGTTTGTGGAGCGGGGGATATACGCAGTATTTT
CASSLWSGGYTQYF
>TRBJ2-7|TRBD1|TRBV19|few
TGTGCCAGTAACCCCGGGACAGGGGTTCCCTACGAGCAGTACTTC
CASNPGTGVPYEQYF
>TRBJ2-5|TRBD2|TRBV20-1|few
TGCAGTGCTAGGCGACTAGCGGGGGCCAACCAAGAGACCCAGTACTTC
CSARRLAGANQETQYF
>TRBJ2-3|TRBD2|TRBV7-2|many
TGTGCCAGCAGCTTAGTGGCAGCGGGGCTTAGCACAGATACGCAGTATTTT
CASSLVAAGLSTDTQYF
>TRBJ2-1|TRBD2|TRBV27|.
TGTGCCAGCAGAGGACGGGGGGGGTACAATGAGCAGTTCTTC
CASRGRGGYNEQFF
>TRBJ2-3|.|TRBV6-8|few
TGTGCCAGCAGTTACTCGTGGCCAGCTAGCACAGATACGCAGTATTTT
CASSYSWPASTDTQYF
>TRBJ2-5|TRBD2|TRBV12-3/TRBV12-4|.
TGTGCCAGCCACGATGGCGGGGGGCAGGTGGAGACCCAGTACTTC
CASHDGGGQVETQYF
>TRBJ2-3|.|TRBV10-3|.
TGTGCCATCAGTTCTGCGGGCGGCCCCGCAGATACGCAGTATTTT
CAISSAGGPADTQYF
>TRBJ2-1|TRBD2|TRBV27|.
TGTGCCAGCAGCGATCTGGGGAGGGTTGAGTTCTTC
CASSDLGRVEFF
>TRBJ1-1|.|TRBV27|.
TGTGCCAGCAGTTTAGGCAGGAGGGCTGAAGCTTTCTTT
CASSLGRRAEAFF
>TRBJ2-1|TRBD2|TRBV7-6|few
TGTGCCAGCAGCACTAGCGGGGGGGTCAATGAGCAGTTCTTC
CASSTSGGVNEQFF
>TRBJ2-1|TRBD2|TRBV7-9|.
TGTGCCAGCAGCTTCCCCCTAGCGGGGGGGCATAATGAGCAGTTCTTC
CASSFPLAGGHNEQFF
>TRBJ2-7|TRBD1|TRBV27|.
TGTGCCAGCAGTTCATGGGGACAGGGCACCTACGAGCAGTACTTC
CASSSWGQGTYEQYF
>TRBJ2-1|.|TRBV11-1|many
TGTGCCAGCAGCTTTCAGGGCGGGTCCTACAATGAGCAGTTCTTC
CASSFQGGSYNEQFF
>TRBJ2-3|TRBD2|TRBV12-3/TRBV12-4|.
TGTGCCAGCACCGTTAGCGGGGGGTACACAGATACGCAGTATTTT
CASTVSGGYTDTQYF
>TRBJ1-2|.|TRBV28|few
TGTGCCAGCAGCCCCATGACTCTTACCTTTACTAACTATGGCTACACCTTC
CASSPMTLTFTNYGYTF
>TRBJ2-1|TRBD2|TRBV11-2|.
TGTGCCAGCATTCCCGGGACTAGCGGGGGGGCCTGGGAGCAGTTCTTC
CASIPGTSGGAWEQFF
>TRBJ2-7|.|TRBV6-6|once
TGTGCCAGCCTTAGGGACACCGCTTACTACGAGCAGTACTTC
CASLRDTAYYEQYF